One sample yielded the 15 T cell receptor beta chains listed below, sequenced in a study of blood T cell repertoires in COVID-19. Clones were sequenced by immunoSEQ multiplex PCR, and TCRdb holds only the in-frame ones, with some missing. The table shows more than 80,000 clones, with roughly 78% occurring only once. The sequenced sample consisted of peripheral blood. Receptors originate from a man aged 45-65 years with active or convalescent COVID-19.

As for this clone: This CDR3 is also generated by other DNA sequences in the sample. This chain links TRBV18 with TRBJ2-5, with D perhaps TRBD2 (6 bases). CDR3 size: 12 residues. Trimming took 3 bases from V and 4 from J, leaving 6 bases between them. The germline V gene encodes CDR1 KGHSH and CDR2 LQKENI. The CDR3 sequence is CASSPGGETQYF. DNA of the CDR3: TGTGCCAGCTCACCGGGGGGAGAGACCCAGTACTTC.

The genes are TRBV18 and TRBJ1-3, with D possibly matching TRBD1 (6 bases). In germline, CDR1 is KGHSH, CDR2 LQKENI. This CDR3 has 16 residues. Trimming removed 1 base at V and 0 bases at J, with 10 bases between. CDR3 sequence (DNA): TGTGCCAGCTCACCACGTGGACAGACCTCTGGAAACACCATATATTTT. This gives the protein CASSPRGQTSGNTIYF.

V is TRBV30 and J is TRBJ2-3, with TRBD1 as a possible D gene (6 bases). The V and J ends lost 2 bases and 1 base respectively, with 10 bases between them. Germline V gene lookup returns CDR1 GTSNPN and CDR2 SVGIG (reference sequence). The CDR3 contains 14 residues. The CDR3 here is CAWSHPGGTDTQYF. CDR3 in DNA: TGTGCCTGGAGTCACCCAGGGGGCACAGATACGCAGTATTTT.

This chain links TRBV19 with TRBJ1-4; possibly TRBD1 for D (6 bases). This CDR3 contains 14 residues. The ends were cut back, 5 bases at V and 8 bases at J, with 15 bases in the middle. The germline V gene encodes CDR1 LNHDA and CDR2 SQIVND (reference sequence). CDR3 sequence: CASSSQGGGEKLFF. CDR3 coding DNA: TGTGCCAGTAGTTCTCAAGGGGGTGGCGAAAAACTGTTTTTT.

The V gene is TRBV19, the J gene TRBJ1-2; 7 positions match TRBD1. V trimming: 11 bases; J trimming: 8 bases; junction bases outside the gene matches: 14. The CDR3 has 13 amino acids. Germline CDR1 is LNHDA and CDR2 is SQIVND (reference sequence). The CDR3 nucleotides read TGTGCCGACAGGGTACAGGCCCGTATGGGCTACACCTTC. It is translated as CADRVQARMGYTF.

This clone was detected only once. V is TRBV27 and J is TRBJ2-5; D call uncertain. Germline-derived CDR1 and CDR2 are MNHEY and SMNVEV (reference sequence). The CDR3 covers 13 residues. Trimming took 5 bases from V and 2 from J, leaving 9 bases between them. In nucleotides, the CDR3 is TGTGCCAGCAGTCAGCGATTTCAAGAGACCCAGTACTTC. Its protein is CASSQRFQETQYF.

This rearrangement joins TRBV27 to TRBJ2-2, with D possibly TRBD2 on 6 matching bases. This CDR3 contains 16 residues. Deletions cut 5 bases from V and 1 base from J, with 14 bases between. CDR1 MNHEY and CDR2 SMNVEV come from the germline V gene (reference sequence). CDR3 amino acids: CASSPWTNRNTGELFF. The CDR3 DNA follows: TGTGCCAGCAGTCCCTGGACTAACCGGAACACCGGGGAGCTGTTTTTT.

CDR3 coding DNA: TGTGCCAGCAGCCTGGGACAGGGGGGCTCCTACGAGCAGTACTTC. Translation: CASSLGQGGSYEQYF. J is TRBJ2-7 and V is TRBV7-6; 11 bases fit TRBD1. With V trimmed by 5 bases and J by 0 bases, 3 bases remained unmatched. The CDR3 loop spans 15 amino acids. Germline CDR1 is SGHVS and CDR2 is FNYEAQ.

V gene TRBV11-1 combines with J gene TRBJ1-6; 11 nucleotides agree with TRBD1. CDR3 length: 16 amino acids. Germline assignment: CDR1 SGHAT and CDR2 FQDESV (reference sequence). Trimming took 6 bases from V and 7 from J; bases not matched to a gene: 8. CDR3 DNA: TGTGCCAGCAGGCCCGGGACAGGGGGAAAGAATTCACCCCTCCACTTT. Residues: CASRPGTGGKNSPLHF.

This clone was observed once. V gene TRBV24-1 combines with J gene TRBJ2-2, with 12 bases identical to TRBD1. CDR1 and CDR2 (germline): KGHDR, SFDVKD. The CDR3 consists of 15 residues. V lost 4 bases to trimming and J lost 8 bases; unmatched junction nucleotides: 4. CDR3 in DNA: TGTGCCACCAGTGACTGGGGACAGGGGGCGGGGGAGCTGTTTTTT. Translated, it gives CATSDWGQGAGELFF.

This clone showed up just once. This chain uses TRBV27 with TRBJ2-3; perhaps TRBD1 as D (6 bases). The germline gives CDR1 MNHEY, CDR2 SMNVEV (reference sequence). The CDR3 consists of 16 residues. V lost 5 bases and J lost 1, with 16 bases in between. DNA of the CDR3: TGTGCCAGCAGTAAAACCGGGACAAGAGGCACAGATACGCAGTATTTT. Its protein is CASSKTGTRGTDTQYF.

CDR3 in DNA: TGTGCCAGCAGTTACCGGGATCAAAGGGGCTACACCTTC. Residues: CASSYRDQRGYTF. The rearrangement uses TRBV6-6 and TRBJ1-2; the D is unclear. CDR3 length equals 13 residues. The V gene lost 2 bases and the J gene lost 8 bases, with 12 bases spanning the gap. From germline, CDR1 is MNHNY and CDR2 SVGAGI (reference sequence).

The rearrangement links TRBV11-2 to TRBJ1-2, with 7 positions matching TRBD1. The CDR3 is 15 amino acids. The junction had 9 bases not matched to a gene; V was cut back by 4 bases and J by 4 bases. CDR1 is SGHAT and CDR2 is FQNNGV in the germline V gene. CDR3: CASSSYGQDFYGYTF. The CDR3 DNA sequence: TGTGCCAGCAGCTCCTACGGACAGGACTTCTATGGCTACACCTTC. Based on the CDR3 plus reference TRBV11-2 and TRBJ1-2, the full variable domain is EAGVAQSPRYKIIEKRQSVAFWCNPISGHATLYWYQQILGQGPKLLIQFQNNGVVDDSQLPKDRFSAERLKGVDSTLKIQPAKLEDSAVYLCASSSYGQDFYGYTFGSGTRLTVV.

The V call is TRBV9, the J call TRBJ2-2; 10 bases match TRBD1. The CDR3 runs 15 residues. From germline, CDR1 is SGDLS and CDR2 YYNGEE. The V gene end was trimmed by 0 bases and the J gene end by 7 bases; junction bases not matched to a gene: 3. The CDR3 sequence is CASSVGDRGGGELFF. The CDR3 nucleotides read TGTGCCAGCAGCGTAGGGGACAGGGGAGGCGGGGAGCTGTTTTTT. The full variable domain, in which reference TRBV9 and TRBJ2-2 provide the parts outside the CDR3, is DSGVTQTPKHLITATGQRVTLRCSPRSGDLSVYWYQQSLDQGLQFLIQYYNGEERAKGNILERFSAQQFPDLHSELNLSSLELGDSALYFCASSVGDRGGGELFFGEGSRLTVL.

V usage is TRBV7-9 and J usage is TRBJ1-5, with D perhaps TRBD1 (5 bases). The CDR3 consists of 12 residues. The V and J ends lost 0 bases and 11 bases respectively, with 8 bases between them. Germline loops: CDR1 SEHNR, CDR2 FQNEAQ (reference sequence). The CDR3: CASSLAGGAQHF. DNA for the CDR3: TGTGCCAGCAGCTTAGCGGGGGGTGCCCAGCATTTT.